This T cell receptor (beta chain) was captured in a study of blood T cell repertoires in COVID-19. Looking at the study overall: COVID-19 samples collected from the United States, Italy and Spain covered acute and convalescent phases. Sources were T cells, B-cell-depleted T cells, or PBMCs; the material itself was cDNA or gDNA.

Authors' data handling: It was from reference gene primer amplification that nucleated cell counts were estimated. Clones were read by immunoSEQ multiplex PCR, and TCRdb kept only the in-frame ones, dropping some. That table supplies the V and J calls and clone size; D and trimming were determined from the DNA. The top ten clones hold more than 0.75% of a sample with roughly 290,000 clones, around 88% of them seen once. Trimming cost V 3 bases and J 4 bases, with 18 bases left between them. CDR1 is DFQATT, CDR2 SNEGSKA, per germline (reference sequence). The CDR3 length is 15 residues. The receptor was derived from a man aged 30-40 years with acute or convalescent COVID-19. V is TRBV20-1 and J is TRBJ1-2; D is undetermined. Input material: peripheral blood. CDR3 protein: CSASTGRVELYGYTF. CDR3 bases: TGCAGTGCTAGTACTGGGCGGGTGGAACTCTATGGCTACACCTTC.